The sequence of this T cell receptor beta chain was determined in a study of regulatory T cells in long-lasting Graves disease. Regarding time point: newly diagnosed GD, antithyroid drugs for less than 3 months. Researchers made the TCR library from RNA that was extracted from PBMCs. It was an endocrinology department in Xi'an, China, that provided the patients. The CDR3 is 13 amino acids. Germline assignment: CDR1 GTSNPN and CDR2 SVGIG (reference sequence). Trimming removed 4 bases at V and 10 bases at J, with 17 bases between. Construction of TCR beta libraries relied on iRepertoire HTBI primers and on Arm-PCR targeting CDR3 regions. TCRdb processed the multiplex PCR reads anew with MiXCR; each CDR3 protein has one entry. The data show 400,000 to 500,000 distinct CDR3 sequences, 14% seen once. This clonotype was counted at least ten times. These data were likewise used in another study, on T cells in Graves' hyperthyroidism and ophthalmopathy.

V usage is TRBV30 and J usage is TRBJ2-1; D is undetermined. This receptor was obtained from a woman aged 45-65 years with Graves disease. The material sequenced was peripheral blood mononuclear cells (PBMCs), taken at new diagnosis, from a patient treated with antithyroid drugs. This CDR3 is CAWMGELKWEQFF. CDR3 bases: TGTGCCTGGATGGGCGAGTTGAAGTGGGAGCAGTTCTTC. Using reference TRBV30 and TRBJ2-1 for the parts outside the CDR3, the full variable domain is SQTIHQWPATLVQPVGSPLSLECTVEGTSNPNLYWYRQAAGRGLQLLFYSVGIGQISSEVPQNLSASRPQDRQFILSSKKLLLSDSGFYLCAWMGELKWEQFFGPGTRLTVL.